The 20 T cell receptor beta chains listed next were all sequenced from one sample in a study of blood T cell repertoires in COVID-19. Here immunoSEQ multiplex PCR was the method, and the copy in TCRdb shows in-frame clones only, minus some. The top ten clones hold roughly 1.2% of a sample with some 370,000 clones, more than 70% of them seen once. Sequencing used peripheral blood. The receptors shown here come from a man in his forties or fifties with acute or convalescent COVID-19.

This clone was seen once. This chain connects TRBV28 to TRBJ2-1, with a possible D match to TRBD2 (6 bases). V dropped 5 bases and J dropped 4 bases, with 18 bases sitting between them. The CDR3 length is 16 residues. CDR1 MDHEN and CDR2 SYDVKM come from the germline V gene. CDR3 protein: CASSPRGGSTYNEQFF. DNA of the CDR3: TGTGCCAGCAGTCCCCGAGGAGGGAGTACGTACAATGAGCAGTTCTTC.

The chain has TRBV7-3 and TRBJ2-1, with D possibly being TRBD2 (6 bases). Germline assignment: CDR1 SGHTA and CDR2 FQGTGA. This CDR3 has 13 residues. With 3 bases removed from V and 12 bases from J, the gap between germline ends came to 15 bases. CDR3 nucleotide sequence: TGTGCCAGCAGCTTTCAGGTTCCGGGACTGCAGTTCTTC. Residues: CASSFQVPGLQFF.

This clone was observed once. V usage is TRBV30 and J usage is TRBJ2-6; possible D gene TRBD2, 6 bases. CDR3 length: 17 amino acids. Trimming took off 5 bases at V and 2 bases at J, with 19 bases between the two ends. Germline V lookup: CDR1 GTSNPN, CDR2 SVGIG (reference sequence). CDR3 loop: CAWWRGRDLPGANVLTF. The CDR3 region has the DNA TGTGCCTGGTGGCGGGGCAGGGATCTCCCTGGGGCCAACGTCCTGACTTTC.

The chain has TRBV15 and TRBJ2-2, with TRBD2 matching over 11 bases. The CDR3 is 16 residues long. V dropped 3 bases and J dropped 5; count of bases not matched to a gene: 5. Germline V gene lookup returns CDR1 LNHNV and CDR2 YYDKDF (reference sequence). The chain's CDR3 is CATSRTLAGETGELFF. The DNA for the CDR3 is TGTGCCACCAGCAGGACACTAGCGGGAGAAACCGGGGAGCTGTTTTTT. Variable domain in full (rest from reference TRBV15 and TRBJ2-2): DAMVIQNPRYQVTQFGKPVTLSCSQTLNHNVMYWYQQKSSQAPKLLFHYYDKDFNNEADTPDNFQSRRPNTSFCFLDIRSPGLGDTAMYLCATSRTLAGETGELFFGEGSRLTVL.

A remark on this clone: Its ends do not fully match the called genes, so a read error is possible. V is TRBV9 and J is TRBJ1-1; no firm D call. This CDR3 is built from 10 residues. Germline values: CDR1 SGDLS, CDR2 YYNGEE. CDR3 nucleotide sequence: TGTGCCAGCAGCGGATCGAGCGTAATCTTT. Its translation is CASSGSSVIF.

The rearrangement joins TRBV30 to TRBJ1-3, with D unclear. The CDR3 sequence is 11 residues long. The V gene's germline CDR1 is GTSNPN and CDR2 SVGIG (reference sequence). Trimming pared 0 bases from V and 7 bases from J, leaving 4 bases between. CDR3 in DNA: TGTGCCTGGAGTGTCGGGAACACCATATATTTT. This codes for CAWSVGNTIYF.

This clone was detected a few times. The chain employs TRBV27 and TRBJ1-5; D remains ambiguous. CDR3 length: 15 residues. Germline V CDR1 and CDR2: MNHEY, SMNVEV (reference sequence). The V and J ends lost 0 bases and 7 bases respectively, with 13 bases between them. The CDR3 nucleotides read TGTGCCAGCAGTTTATCGTCGGGTGTTCTGCAGCCCCAGCATTTT. It codes for CASSLSSGVLQPQHF.

The chain couples TRBV6-5 to TRBJ1-3; D remains ambiguous. V was clipped by 6 bases and J by 0 bases, with 6 bases between them. The CDR3 length is 13 residues. The germline CDR1 and CDR2 sequences are MNHEY and SVGAGI. The CDR3 nucleotides read TGTGCCAGCAGGAAGAGCTCTGGAAACACCATATATTTT. Translated, it gives CASRKSSGNTIYF.

V gene TRBV15 combines with J gene TRBJ2-1; TRBD2 matches 14 bases. The J segment lost 7 bases and the V segment lost 2 bases, leaving 4 bases of the junction unmatched. This CDR3 has 16 amino acids. The germline gives CDR1 LNHNV, CDR2 YYDKDF (reference sequence). The CDR3 sequence: CATSRKGLAGANEQFF. For the CDR3, the DNA is TGTGCCACCAGCAGAAAGGGACTAGCGGGGGCAAATGAGCAGTTCTTC.

This clone has more than one count but fewer than ten. The chain links TRBV10-3 to TRBJ1-1; D remains unclear. Germline V gene data show CDR1 as ENHRY and CDR2 as SYGVKD. The CDR3 is 13 amino acids. Trimming stripped 2 bases from V and 11 bases from J, with 15 bases between. CDR3: CAISETSPEVAFF. For the CDR3, the DNA is TGTGCCATCAGTGAGACCAGCCCTGAGGTGGCTTTCTTT.

V gene TRBV6-1 combines with J gene TRBJ2-4; D might be TRBD1 (5 bases). The V gene lost 2 bases and the J gene lost 8 bases, with 13 bases spanning the gap. Germline-derived CDR1 and CDR2 are MNHNS and SASEGT. The CDR3 runs 14 residues. The CDR3 reads CASSELVGVDIQYF. The CDR3 bases are TGTGCCAGCAGTGAATTGGTAGGGGTGGACATTCAGTACTTC.

The CDR3 coding sequence is TGTGCCAGCAGCCCAGTCAATCGGGACGAGCAGTACTTC. Its translation: CASSPVNRDEQYF. This chain connects TRBV9 to TRBJ2-7; D call uncertain. The germline V and J ends were trimmed by 4 bases and 5 bases, with 13 bases remaining between them. The germline CDR1 and CDR2 sequences are SGDLS and YYNGEE. CDR3 length: 13 amino acids.

The chain uses TRBV28 and TRBJ1-1; D is possibly TRBD1 (6 bases). The CDR3 has 13 residues. Germline V gene lookup returns CDR1 MDHEN and CDR2 SYDVKM. Trimming stripped 7 bases from V and 1 base from J, with 10 bases between. The CDR3 DNA reads TGTGCCAGCATATTGGGGGCGAACACTGAAGCTTTCTTT. This gives the protein CASILGANTEAFF.

V gene TRBV2 combines with J gene TRBJ1-2, with no clear D. This CDR3 has 13 amino acids. Trimming shortened V by 0 bases and J by 3 bases, and 5 bases separated the two germline ends. Germline loops: CDR1 SNHLY, CDR2 FYNNEI. CDR3: CASSEARDYGYTF. CDR3 in DNA: TGTGCCAGCAGTGAAGCGCGGGACTATGGCTACACCTTC.

This clone was counted a single time. CDR3 region: CASSQERATSGILLFPDTQYF. In nucleotides, the CDR3 is TGTGCCAGCAGCCAAGAGAGGGCGACTAGCGGGATCTTGTTGTTTCCAGATACGCAGTATTTT. The chain has TRBV3-1 (or the pseudogene TRBV3-2) and TRBJ2-3, with TRBD2 matching 11 bases. V trimming: 0 bases; J trimming: 4 bases; junction bases outside the gene matches: 18. The germline V gene has CDR1 LGHDT and CDR2 YNNKEL (reference sequence). The CDR3 is made up of 21 amino acids.

V gene TRBV4-1 combines with J gene TRBJ2-1; a possible D gene is TRBD2 (6 bases). Germline V CDR1 and CDR2: MGHRA, YSYEKL. Trimming took 1 base from V and 8 from J, leaving 12 bases between them. The CDR3 sequence is 14 residues long. In DNA, the CDR3 is TGCGCCAGCAGCCAAGTTTTGCGGGGCCATGAGCAGTTCTTC. It is translated as CASSQVLRGHEQFF.

This sequence joins TRBV30 and TRBJ2-7, with 9 bases lining up with TRBD2. After removal of 1 base from V and 3 bases from J, the junction contained 4 bases not matched to a gene. Germline V lookup: CDR1 GTSNPN, CDR2 SVGIG (reference sequence). This CDR3 comprises 14 residues. The CDR3 loop is CAWSDDSGSYEQYF. The DNA for the CDR3 is TGTGCCTGGAGTGATGATAGCGGGAGCTACGAGCAGTACTTC.

A few counts support this clone. V gene TRBV18 combines with J gene TRBJ1-5; 8 bases are shared with TRBD1. The CDR3 contains 15 residues. Germline CDR1 reads KGHSH; CDR2 reads LQKENI. With V trimmed by 3 bases and J by 6 bases, 7 bases remained unmatched. The CDR3 here is CASSPGQGISQPQHF. The CDR3 DNA sequence: TGTGCCAGCTCACCTGGACAGGGCATTTCTCAGCCCCAGCATTTT.

The rearrangement joins TRBV29-1 to TRBJ2-1; 10 bases fit TRBD2. With 1 base clipped from V and 2 bases from J, the junction kept 2 bases outside the gene matches. CDR3 length equals 15 residues. From germline, CDR1 is SQVTM and CDR2 ANQGSEA. The CDR3 region is CSVEGLAGAYNEQFF. The CDR3 DNA reads as TGCAGCGTTGAAGGGCTAGCGGGGGCCTACAATGAGCAGTTCTTC.

The rearrangement joins TRBV11-2 to TRBJ2-7; D might be TRBD1 (6 bases). The CDR3 length is 14 residues. Trimming pared 1 base from V and 5 bases from J, leaving 12 bases between. Looked up from germline, CDR1 is SGHAT and CDR2 is FQNNGV. CDR3 amino acids: CASSLVRGFDEQYF. The CDR3 nucleotides read TGTGCCAGCAGCTTAGTGAGGGGGTTCGACGAGCAGTACTTC.